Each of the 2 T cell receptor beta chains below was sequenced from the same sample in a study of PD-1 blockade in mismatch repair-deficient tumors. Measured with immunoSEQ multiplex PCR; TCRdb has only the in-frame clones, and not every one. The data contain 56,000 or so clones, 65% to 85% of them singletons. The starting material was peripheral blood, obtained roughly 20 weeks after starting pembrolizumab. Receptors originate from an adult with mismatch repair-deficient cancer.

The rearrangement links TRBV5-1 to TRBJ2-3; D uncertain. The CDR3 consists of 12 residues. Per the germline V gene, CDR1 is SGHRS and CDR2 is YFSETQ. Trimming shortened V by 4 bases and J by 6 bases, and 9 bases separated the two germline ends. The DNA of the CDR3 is TGCGCCAGCAGCCCCGGATTGGATACGCAGTATTTT. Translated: CASSPGLDTQYF. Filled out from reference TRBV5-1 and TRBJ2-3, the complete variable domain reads KAGVTQTPRYLIKTRGQQVTLSCSPISGHRSVSWYQQTPGQGLQFLFEYFSETQRNKGNFPGRFSGRQFSNSRSEMNVSTLELGDSALYLCASSPGLDTQYFGPGTRLTVL.

In nucleotides, the CDR3 is TGTGCCAGTAGCGCCCCCCGGACAGGGGCTAATGAAAAACTGTTTTTT. Amino acids: CASSAPRTGANEKLFF. The chain uses TRBV19 and TRBJ1-4, with 9 bases identical to TRBD1. Germline V CDR1 and CDR2: LNHDA, SQIVND (reference sequence). The CDR3 runs 16 residues. V was clipped by 6 bases and J by 3 bases; unmatched bases: 8.